This T cell receptor (beta chain) was recovered during a study of shared clonotypes between healthy human individuals. Measured with immunoSEQ multiplex PCR; TCRdb has only the in-frame clones, and not every one. This table holds more than 2 million clones, 85% to 95% found once. Material: naive CD4+ T cells sorted from blood. Subset given: CD45RA+ positively selected. This clonotype was obtained from a man in his late teens or twenties in good health.

The CDR3 protein is CASSVDRGTDTQYF. As DNA, the CDR3 is TGTGCCAGCAGCGTGGACAGGGGCACAGATACGCAGTATTTT. The chain employs TRBV7-3 and TRBJ2-3; TRBD1 aligns across 8 bases. Per the germline V gene, CDR1 is SGHTA and CDR2 is FQGTGA. This CDR3 has 14 amino acids. With V trimmed by 5 bases and J by 1 base, 2 bases remained unmatched.